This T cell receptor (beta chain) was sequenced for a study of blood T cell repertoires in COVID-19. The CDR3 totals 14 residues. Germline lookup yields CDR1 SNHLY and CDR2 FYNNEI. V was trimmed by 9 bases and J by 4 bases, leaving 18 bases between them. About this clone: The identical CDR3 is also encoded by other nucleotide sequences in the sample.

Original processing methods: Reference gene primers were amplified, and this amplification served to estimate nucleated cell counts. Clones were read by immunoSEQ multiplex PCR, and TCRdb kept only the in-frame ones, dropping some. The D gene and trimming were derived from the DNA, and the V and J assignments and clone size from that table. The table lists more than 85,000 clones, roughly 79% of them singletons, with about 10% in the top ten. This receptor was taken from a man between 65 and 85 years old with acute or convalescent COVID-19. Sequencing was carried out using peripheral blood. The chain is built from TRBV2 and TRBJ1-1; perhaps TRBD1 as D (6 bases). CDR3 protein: CARRGGGGGTEAFF. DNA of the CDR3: TGTGCCAGACGGGGGGGCGGAGGGGGCACTGAAGCTTTCTTT. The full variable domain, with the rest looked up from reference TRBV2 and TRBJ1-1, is EPEVTQTPSHQVTQMGQEVILRCVPISNHLYFYWYRQILGQKVEFLVSFYNNEISEKSEIFDDQFSVERPDGSNFTLKIRSTKLEDSAMYFCARRGGGGGTEAFFGQGTRLTVV.